What follows is one T cell receptor beta chain and its context. This entry belongs to a study of blood T cell repertoires in COVID-19. Produced via immunoSEQ multiplex PCR; TCRdb's table is partial and in-frame only. The sample lists around 130,000 clones; roughly 80% were seen once. Germline CDR1 reads KGHSH; CDR2 reads LQKENI. CDR3 length: 17 amino acids. Trimming took 3 bases from V and 4 from J, leaving 21 bases between them. Sequencing input: PBMCs or T cells enriched from blood (not recorded which). The clonotype originates from a man in his forties with acute COVID-19. This chain connects TRBV18 to TRBJ1-1; no firm D call. The CDR3: CASSPFLFGEESTEAFF. In DNA, the CDR3 is TGTGCCAGCTCACCCTTCCTGTTCGGGGAAGAGAGCACTGAAGCTTTCTTT.